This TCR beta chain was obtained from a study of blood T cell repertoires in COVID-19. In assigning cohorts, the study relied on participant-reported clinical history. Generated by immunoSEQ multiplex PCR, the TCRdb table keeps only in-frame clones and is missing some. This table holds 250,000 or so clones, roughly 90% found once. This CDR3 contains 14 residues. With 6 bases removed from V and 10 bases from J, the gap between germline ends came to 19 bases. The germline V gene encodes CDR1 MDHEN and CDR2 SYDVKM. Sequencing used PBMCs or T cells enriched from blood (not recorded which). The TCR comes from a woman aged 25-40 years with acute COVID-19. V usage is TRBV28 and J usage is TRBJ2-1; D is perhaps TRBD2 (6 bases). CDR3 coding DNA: TGTGCCAGCAGCCTTATAGAGAGGGGAGGCGAGCAGTTCTTC. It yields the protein CASSLIERGGEQFF.